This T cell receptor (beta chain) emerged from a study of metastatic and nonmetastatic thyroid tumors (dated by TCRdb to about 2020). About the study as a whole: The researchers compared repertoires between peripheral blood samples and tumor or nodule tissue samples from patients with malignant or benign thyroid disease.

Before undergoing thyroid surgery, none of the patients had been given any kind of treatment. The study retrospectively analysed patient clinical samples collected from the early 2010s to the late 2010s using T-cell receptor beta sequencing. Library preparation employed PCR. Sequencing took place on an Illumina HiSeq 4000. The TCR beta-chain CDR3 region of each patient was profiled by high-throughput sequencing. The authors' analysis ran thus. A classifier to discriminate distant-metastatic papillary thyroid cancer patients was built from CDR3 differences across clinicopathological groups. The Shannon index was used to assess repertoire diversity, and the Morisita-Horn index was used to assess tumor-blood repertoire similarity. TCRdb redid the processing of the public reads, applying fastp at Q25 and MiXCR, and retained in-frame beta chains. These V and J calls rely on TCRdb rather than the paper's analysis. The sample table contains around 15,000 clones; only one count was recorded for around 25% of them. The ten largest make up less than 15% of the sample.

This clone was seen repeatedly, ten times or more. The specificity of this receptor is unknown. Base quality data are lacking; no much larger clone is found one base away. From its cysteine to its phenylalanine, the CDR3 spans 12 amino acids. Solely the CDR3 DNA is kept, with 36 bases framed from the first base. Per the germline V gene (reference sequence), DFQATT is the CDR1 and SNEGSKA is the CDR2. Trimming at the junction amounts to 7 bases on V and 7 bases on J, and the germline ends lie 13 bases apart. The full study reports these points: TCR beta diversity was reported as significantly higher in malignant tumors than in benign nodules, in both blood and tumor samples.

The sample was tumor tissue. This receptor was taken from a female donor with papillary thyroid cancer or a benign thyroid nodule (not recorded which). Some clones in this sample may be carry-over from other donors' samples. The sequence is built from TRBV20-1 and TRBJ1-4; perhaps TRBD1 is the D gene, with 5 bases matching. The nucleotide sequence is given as TGCAGTGTGGGAGGAGGGGCTGAAAAACTGTTTTTT. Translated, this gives CSVGGGAEKLFF.